This entry describes one T cell receptor beta chain. CD8+ and CD4+ T cells from blood underwent TCR beta sequencing, which was carried out in a high-throughput format. When the RNA was reverse transcribed, random hexamers were used with an input of roughly 0.5 to 1 ug. MiXCR, applied by TCRdb to the immunoSEQ multiplex PCR reads, yields one record per CDR3 protein. The sample has approximately 190,000 distinct CDR3 sequences; more than 85% are singletons. This specimen belongs to a study of CD8 T cells in Susac syndrome. This CDR3 has 21 residues. Germline trimming cut 5 bases from V and 7 bases from J; bases unmatched to any gene: 23. CDR1 and CDR2 from the germline V gene are SGHRS and YFSETQ.

The TCR comes from a human donor with Susac syndrome. V is TRBV5-1 and J is TRBJ2-4, with 14 bases aligning to TRBD2. The sequencing input was CD4+ T cells from PBMCs. Here the CDR3 reads CASSRDPGLAGVRVRLNIQYF. CDR3 nucleotide sequence: TGCGCCAGCAGTCGCGATCCGGGACTAGCGGGAGTTAGAGTGAGGTTGAACATTCAGTACTTC.